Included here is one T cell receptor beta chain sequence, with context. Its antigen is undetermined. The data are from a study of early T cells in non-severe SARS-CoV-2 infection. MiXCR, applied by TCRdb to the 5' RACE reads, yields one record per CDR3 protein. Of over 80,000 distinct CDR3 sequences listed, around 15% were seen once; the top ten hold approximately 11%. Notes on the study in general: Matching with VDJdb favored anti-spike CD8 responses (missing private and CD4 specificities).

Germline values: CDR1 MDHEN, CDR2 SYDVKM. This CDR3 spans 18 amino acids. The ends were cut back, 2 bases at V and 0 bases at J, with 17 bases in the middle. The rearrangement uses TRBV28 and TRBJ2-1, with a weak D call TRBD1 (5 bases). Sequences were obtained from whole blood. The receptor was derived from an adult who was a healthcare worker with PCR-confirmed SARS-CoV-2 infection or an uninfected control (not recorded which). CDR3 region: CASSLGPARESSYNEQFF. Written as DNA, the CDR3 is TGTGCCAGCAGTTTAGGCCCAGCCAGGGAAAGCTCCTACAATGAGCAGTTCTTC.